This entry describes one T cell receptor (beta chain). The antigen remains undetermined. The CDR3 extends over 17 amino acids. The V segment lost 2 bases and the J segment 0 bases; nucleotides outside the gene matches: 5. In germline, CDR1 is KGHSH, CDR2 LQKENI. This sample was taken from a study of shared clonotypes between healthy human individuals. Once extracted for a subset, genomic DNA was divided evenly among several immunoSEQ plates. In the authors' workflow: Filtering differed because ImmunoSEQ produced junction-only sequences that carried no quality scores. Sequencing was performed with immunoSEQ multiplex PCR; in TCRdb, only in-frame clones are kept and a portion is missing. That table furnishes V, J and clone size, whereas the DNA furnished D and trimming. The data hold around 1.9 million clones, with about 92% observed a single time. In the naive CD8 group, cells lacked CD45RO and were positively selected for CCR7, so terminally differentiated effector memory CD45RA+ cells were left out.

The study, taken as a whole, reports: Among donors, sharing of clonotypes was expected to be affected by sequencing depth.

This TCR derives from a man between 18 and 35 years old in good health. Some clones in this sample may be carry-over from other donors' samples. Sequenced material: naive CD8+ T cells from PBMCs. The chain joins TRBV18 to TRBJ2-1; 9 bases agree with TRBD2. CDR3 sequence reads: CASSPISGRSSYNEQFF. The CDR3 bases are TGTGCCAGCTCACCAATAAGCGGGAGGAGCTCCTACAATGAGCAGTTCTTC.